The sequence of this T cell receptor beta chain was determined in a study of cytomegalovirus exposure and HLA in healthy donors. Study overall: HLA-typed donors were the source of around 85 million unique TCRs held in an early data release.

General study results and limits: Most CMV-associated TCR beta chains were later found to appear HLA-restricted.

The PCR made use of 60 Vbeta and 13 Jbeta primers. This table comes from immunoSEQ multiplex PCR, and its TCRdb copy is limited to in-frame clones, with some not included. The data contain 190,000 or so clones, 82% of them seen just once; the ten biggest clones take up about 0.094%. Concerning this clone itself: The target antigen is unknown.

The trim removed 0 bases at V and 2 bases at J, leaving 6 bases unmatched. The germline gives CDR1 SGHTS, CDR2 YDEGEE. The CDR3 totals 18 residues. The TCR was taken from a boy aged 2 to 9 in good health and CMV-seronegative. Sample: PBMCs. The chain couples TRBV5-8 to TRBJ2-3, with 13 positions matching TRBD2. The CDR3 protein is CASSLGLTSGGSTDTQYF. The CDR3 bases are TGTGCCAGCAGCTTGGGGTTGACTAGCGGGGGGTCCACAGATACGCAGTATTTT.